A single sample is the source of the 4 T cell receptor beta chains below, sequenced in a study of cytomegalovirus exposure and HLA in healthy donors. The PCR contained 60 Vbeta and 13 Jbeta primers. Libraries were prepared by immunoSEQ multiplex PCR; TCRdb keeps only in-frame clonotypes and omits some of them. The sample includes about 140,000 clones, 75% to 85% seen only once; the top ten take 4.5% to 5.5%. The material sequenced was PBMCs. Receptors were obtained from a man aged 40-49 years in good health and CMV-seronegative.

The chain carries TRBV7-9 and TRBJ2-2; 8 nucleotides line up with TRBD2. CDR1 and CDR2 (germline): SEHNR, FQNEAQ (reference sequence). This CDR3 region has 16 residues. V was clipped by 7 bases and J by 0 bases; unmatched bases: 7. CDR3 region: CASTGRGAANTGELFF. In DNA, the CDR3 is TGTGCCAGCACGGGGCGGGGGGCCGCGAACACCGGGGAGCTGTTTTTT.

Note on this clone: The sample holds other DNA sequences that translate to the same CDR3. V and J are TRBV5-1 and TRBJ1-1; 10 bases match TRBD1. Germline V gives CDR1 SGHRS, CDR2 YFSETQ. The CDR3 length is 14 residues. V shed 3 bases, J shed 3 bases, and the junction held 2 bases outside the gene matches. CDR3 DNA sequence: TGCGCCAGCAGCTCGGACAGGGGGGACACTGAAGCTTTCTTT. It translates to CASSSDRGDTEAFF.

This clone was recorded only once. This sequence joins TRBV28 and TRBJ1-4; maybe TRBD1 (5 bases). V lost 6 bases to trimming and J lost 2 bases, with 10 bases between them. Germline assignment: CDR1 MDHEN and CDR2 SYDVKM. The CDR3 runs 14 residues. CDR3 DNA: TGTGCCAGCAGCCATGGGGGGACTAATGAAAAACTGTTTTTT. Its protein is CASSHGGTNEKLFF. Full variable domain (outside the CDR3, taken from reference TRBV28 and TRBJ1-4): DVKVTQSSRYLVKRTGEKVFLECVQDMDHENMFWYRQDPGLGLRLIYFSYDVKMKEKGDIPEGYSVSREKKERFSLILESASTNQTSMYLCASSHGGTNEKLFFGSGTQLSVL.

The chain is built from TRBV30 and TRBJ2-2; D not resolved. The ends were cut back, 0 bases at V and 0 bases at J, with 5 bases in the middle. Per the germline V gene, CDR1 is GTSNPN and CDR2 is SVGIG (reference sequence). This CDR3 contains 14 residues. The CDR3 DNA sequence: TGTGCCTGGAGTGTAATTACGAACACCGGGGAGCTGTTTTTT. Its protein is CAWSVITNTGELFF.